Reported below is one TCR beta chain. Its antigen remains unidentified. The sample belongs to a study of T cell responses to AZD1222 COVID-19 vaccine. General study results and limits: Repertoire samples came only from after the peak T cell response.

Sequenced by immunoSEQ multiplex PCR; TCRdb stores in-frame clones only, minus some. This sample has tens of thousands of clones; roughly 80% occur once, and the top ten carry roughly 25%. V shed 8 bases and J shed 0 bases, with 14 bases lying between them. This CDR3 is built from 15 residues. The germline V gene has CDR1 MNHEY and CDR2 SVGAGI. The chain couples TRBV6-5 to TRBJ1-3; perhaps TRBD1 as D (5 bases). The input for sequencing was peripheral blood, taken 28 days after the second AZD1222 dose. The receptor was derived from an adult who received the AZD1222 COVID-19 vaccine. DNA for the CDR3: TGTGCCAGCCGACCCCTCGACAGCTCTGGAAACACCATATATTTT. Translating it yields CASRPLDSSGNTIYF.